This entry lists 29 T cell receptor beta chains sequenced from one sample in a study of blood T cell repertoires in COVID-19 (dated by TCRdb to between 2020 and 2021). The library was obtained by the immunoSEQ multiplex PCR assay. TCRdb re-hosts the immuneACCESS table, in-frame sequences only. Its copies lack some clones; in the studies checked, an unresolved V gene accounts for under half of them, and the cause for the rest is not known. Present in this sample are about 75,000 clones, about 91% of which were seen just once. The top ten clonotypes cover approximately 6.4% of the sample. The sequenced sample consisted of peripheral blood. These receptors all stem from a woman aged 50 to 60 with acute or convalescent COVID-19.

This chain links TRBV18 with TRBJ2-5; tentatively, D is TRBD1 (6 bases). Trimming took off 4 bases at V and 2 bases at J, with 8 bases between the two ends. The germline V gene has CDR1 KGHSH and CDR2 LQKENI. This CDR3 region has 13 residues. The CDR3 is CASSRTGQETQYF. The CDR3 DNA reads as TGTGCCAGCTCACGAACAGGGCAAGAGACCCAGTACTTC.

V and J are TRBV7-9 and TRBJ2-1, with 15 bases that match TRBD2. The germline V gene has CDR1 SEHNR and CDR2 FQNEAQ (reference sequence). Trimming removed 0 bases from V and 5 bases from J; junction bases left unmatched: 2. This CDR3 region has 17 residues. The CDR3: CASSLAGLAGGHNEQFF. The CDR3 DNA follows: TGTGCCAGCAGCTTAGCGGGACTAGCGGGGGGCCACAATGAGCAGTTCTTC.

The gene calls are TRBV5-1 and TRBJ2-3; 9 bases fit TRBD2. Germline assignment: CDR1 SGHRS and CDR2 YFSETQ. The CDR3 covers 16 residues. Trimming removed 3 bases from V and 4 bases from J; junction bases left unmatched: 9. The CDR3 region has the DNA TGCGCCAGCAGCTCCAGAGCGGGGGGTAGCGCAGATACGCAGTATTTT. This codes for CASSSRAGGSADTQYF.

CDR3 DNA: TGTGCCAGCAGTTTATATGCGCTCCGTGGTCCCACCATACGAACCGGGGAGCTGTTTTTT. Encoded protein: CASSLYALRGPTIRTGELFF. This chain connects TRBV27 to TRBJ2-2; D gene unclear. The ends were cut back, 1 base at V and 5 bases at J, with 26 bases in the middle. The length of the CDR3 is 20 residues. Germline values: CDR1 MNHEY, CDR2 SMNVEV (reference sequence).

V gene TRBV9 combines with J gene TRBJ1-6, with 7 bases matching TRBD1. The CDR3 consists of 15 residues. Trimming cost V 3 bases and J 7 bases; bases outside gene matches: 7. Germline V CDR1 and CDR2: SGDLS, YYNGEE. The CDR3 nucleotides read TGTGCCAGCAGCGGGCGGACAGGCGTAAATTCACCCCTCCACTTT. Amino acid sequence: CASSGRTGVNSPLHF.

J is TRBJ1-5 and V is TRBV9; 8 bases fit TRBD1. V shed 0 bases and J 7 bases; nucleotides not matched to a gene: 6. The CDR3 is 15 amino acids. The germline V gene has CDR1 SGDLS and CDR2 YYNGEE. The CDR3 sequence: CASSVADREDQPQHF. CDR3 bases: TGTGCCAGCAGCGTAGCGGACAGGGAGGACCAGCCCCAGCATTTT.

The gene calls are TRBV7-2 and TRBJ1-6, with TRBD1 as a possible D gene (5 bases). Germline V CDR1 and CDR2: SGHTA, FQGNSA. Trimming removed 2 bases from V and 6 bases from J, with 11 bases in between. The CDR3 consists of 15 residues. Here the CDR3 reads CASSLISTANSPLHF. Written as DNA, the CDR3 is TGTGCCAGCAGCTTAATCTCGACAGCTAATTCACCCCTCCACTTT.

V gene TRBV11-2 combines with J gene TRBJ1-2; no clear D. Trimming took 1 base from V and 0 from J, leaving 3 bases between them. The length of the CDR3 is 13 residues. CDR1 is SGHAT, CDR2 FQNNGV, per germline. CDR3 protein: CASSLASNYGYTF. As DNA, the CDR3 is TGTGCCAGCAGCTTAGCATCTAACTATGGCTACACCTTC.

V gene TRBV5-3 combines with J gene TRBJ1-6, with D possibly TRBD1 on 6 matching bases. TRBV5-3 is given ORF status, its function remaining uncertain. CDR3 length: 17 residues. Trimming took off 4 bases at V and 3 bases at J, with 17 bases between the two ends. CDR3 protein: CARSHGTTAFYNSPLHF. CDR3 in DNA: TGTGCCAGAAGCCACGGGACAACTGCCTTCTATAATTCACCCCTCCACTTT.

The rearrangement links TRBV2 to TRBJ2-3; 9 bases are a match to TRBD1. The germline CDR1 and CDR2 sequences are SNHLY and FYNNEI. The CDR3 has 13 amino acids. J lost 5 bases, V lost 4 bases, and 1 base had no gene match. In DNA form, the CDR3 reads TGTGCCAGCAGTGGGACAGGGGTAGATACGCAGTATTTT. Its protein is CASSGTGVDTQYF.

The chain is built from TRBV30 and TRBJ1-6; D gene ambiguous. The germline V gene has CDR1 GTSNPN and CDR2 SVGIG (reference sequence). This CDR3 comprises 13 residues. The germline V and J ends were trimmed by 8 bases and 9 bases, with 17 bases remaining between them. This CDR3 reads CATNTEGRSPLHF. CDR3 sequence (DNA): TGTGCCACTAACACGGAGGGTCGTTCACCCCTCCACTTT.

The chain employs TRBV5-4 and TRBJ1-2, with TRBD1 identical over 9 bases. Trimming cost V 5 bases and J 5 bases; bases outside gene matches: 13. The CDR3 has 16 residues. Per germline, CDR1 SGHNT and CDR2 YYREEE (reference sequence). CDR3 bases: TGTGCCAGCAGTGGGACAGGGAGGGGGGAGTGGTATGGCTACACCTTC. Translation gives CASSGTGRGEWYGYTF.

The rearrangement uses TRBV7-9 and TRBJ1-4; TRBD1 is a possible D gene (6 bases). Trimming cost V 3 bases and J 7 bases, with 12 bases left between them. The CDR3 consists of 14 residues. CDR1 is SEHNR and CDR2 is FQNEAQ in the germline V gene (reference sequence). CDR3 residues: CASSLGTTPEKLFF. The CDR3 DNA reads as TGTGCCAGCAGCTTGGGGACAACGCCTGAAAAACTGTTTTTT.

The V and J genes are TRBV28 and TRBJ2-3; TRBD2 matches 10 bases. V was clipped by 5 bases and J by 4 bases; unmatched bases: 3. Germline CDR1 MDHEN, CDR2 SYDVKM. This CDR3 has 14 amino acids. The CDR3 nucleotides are TGTGCCAGCAGTGGGCTAGCGGGAGCAGATACGCAGTATTTT. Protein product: CASSGLAGADTQYF.

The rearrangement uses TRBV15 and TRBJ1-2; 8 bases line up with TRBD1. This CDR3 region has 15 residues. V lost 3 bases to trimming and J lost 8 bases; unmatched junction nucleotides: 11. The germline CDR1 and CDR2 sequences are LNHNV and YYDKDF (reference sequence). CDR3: CATSSPDRVGKGYTF. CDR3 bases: TGTGCCACCAGCAGTCCGGACAGGGTGGGAAAGGGCTACACCTTC.

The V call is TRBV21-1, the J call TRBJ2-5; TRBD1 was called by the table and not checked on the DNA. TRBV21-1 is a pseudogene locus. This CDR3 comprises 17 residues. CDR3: CASSTAGQGDPLETQYF. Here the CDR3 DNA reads TGTGCCAGCAGCACGGCGGGACAGGGAGACCCCCTGGAGACCCAGTACTTC.

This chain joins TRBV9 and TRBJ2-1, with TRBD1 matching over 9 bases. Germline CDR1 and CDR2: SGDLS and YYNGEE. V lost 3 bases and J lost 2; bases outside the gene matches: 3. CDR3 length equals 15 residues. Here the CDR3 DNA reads TGTGCCAGCAGCGACCGACAGGGGGCCTACAATGAGCAGTTCTTC. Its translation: CASSDRQGAYNEQFF.

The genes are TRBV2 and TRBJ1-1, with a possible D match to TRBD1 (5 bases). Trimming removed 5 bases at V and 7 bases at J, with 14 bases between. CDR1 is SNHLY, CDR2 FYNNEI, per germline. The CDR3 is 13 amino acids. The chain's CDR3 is CASSLELGDEAFF. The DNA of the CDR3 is TGTGCCAGCAGTCTAGAGTTAGGGGATGAAGCTTTCTTT.

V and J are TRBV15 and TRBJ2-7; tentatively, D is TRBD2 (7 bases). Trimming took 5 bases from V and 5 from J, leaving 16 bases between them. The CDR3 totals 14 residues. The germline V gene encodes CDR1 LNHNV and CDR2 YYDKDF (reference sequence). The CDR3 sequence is CATSGRGGGNEQYF. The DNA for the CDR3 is TGTGCCACCAGCGGGAGGGGGGGAGGAAACGAGCAGTACTTC.

CDR3 DNA: TGTGCCAGCAGCTCAGGACTCGGGTATGGGGATCAGCCCCAGCATTTT. Its translation: CASSSGLGYGDQPQHF. The chain has TRBV5-6 and TRBJ1-5, with D uncertain. This CDR3 has 16 residues. V lost 3 bases, J lost 5 bases, and 18 bases lay in between. Per the germline V gene, CDR1 is SGHDT and CDR2 is YYEEEE.

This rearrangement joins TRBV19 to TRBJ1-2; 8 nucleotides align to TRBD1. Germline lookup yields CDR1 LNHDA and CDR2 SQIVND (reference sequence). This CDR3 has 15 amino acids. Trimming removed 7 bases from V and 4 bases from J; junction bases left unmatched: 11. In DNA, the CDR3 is TGTGCCAGTACCCCAGGACAGGGTCGAAGCTATGGCTACACCTTC. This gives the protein CASTPGQGRSYGYTF.

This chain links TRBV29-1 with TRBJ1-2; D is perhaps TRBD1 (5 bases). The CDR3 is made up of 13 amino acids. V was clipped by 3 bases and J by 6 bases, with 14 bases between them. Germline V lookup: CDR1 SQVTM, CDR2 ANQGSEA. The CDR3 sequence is CSVEGGGENGYTF. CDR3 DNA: TGCAGCGTTGAGGGGGGAGGGGAAAATGGCTACACCTTC.

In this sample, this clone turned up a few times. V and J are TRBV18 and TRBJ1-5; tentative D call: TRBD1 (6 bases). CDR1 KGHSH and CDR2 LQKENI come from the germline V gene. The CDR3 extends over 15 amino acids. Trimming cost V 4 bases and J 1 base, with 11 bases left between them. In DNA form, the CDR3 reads TGTGCCAGCTCACTAAACCAGGGGAGCAATCAGCCCCAGCATTTT. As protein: CASSLNQGSNQPQHF.

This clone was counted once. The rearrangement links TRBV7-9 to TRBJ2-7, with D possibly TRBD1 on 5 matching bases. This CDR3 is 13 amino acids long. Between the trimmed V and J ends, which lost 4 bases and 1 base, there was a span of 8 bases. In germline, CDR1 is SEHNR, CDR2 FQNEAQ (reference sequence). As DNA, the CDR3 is TGTGCCAGCAGCTCCCCAGGGTCCTACGAGCAGTACTTC. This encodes CASSSPGSYEQYF.

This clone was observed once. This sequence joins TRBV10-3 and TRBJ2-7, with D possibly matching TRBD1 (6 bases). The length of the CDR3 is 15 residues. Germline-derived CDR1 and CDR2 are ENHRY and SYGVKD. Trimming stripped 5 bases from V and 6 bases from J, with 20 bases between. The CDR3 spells CAISQRAGEGVEQYF. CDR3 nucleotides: TGTGCCATCAGTCAGAGGGCAGGGGAAGGGGTCGAGCAGTACTTC.

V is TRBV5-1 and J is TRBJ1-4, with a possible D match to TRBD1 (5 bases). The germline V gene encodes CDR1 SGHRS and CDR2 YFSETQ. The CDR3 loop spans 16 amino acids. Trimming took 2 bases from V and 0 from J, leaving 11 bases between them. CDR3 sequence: CASSLAAGATNEKLFF. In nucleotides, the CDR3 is TGCGCCAGCAGCTTAGCCGCGGGGGCAACTAATGAAAAACTGTTTTTT.

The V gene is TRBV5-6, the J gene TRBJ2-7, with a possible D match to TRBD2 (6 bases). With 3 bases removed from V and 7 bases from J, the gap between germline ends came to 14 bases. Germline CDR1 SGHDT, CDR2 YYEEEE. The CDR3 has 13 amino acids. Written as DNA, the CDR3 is TGTGCCAGCAGCTCCCGCATACGGGGGGAGCAGTACTTC. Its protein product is CASSSRIRGEQYF.

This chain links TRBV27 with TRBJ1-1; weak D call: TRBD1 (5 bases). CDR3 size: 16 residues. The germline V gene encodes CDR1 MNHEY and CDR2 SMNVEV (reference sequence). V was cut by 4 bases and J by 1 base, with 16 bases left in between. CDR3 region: CASSSYPRGGNTEAFF. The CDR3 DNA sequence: TGTGCCAGCAGTTCCTACCCCCGGGGGGGGAACACTGAAGCTTTCTTT.

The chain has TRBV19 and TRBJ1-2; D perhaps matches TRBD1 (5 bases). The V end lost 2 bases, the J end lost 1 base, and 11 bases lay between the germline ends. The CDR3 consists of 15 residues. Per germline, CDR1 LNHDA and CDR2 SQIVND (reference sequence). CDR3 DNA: TGTGCCAGTAGTATACTTGGACAAAATAACTATGGCTACACCTTC. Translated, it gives CASSILGQNNYGYTF. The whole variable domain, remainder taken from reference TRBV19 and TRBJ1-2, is DGGITQSPKYLFRKEGQNVTLSCEQNLNHDAMYWYRQDPGQGLRLIYYSQIVNDFQKGDIAEGYSVSREKKESFPLTVTSAQKNPTAFYLCASSILGQNNYGYTFGSGTRLTVV.